The rows below give T cell receptor beta chains drawn from one sample of a study of blood T cell repertoires in COVID-19. Sequenced by immunoSEQ multiplex PCR; TCRdb stores in-frame clones only, minus some. The sample holds some 300,000 clones; around 92% are singletons and the top ten take over 8.5%. Sequences were obtained from PBMCs or T cells enriched from blood (not recorded which). The receptors were gathered from a woman in her 30s who had recovered from COVID-19. Each CDR3 is given with its conserved first and last residue. A D gene is named only where the DNA matches it firmly. Size values are once, few and many counts, or a class for expanded clones, and some rows have none.

D	size	V	J	DNA	CDR3
.	.	TRBV27	TRBJ1-3	TGTGCCAGGGAGGGTCTTGGAAACACCATATATTTT	CAREGLGNTIYF
.	.	TRBV10-3	TRBJ2-1	TGTGCCATCAGTGAACTGCCGATCGGGGGTAACAATGAGCAGTTCTTC	CAISELPIGGNNEQFF
TRBD2	.	TRBV18	TRBJ2-7	TGTGCCAGCTCACCAGGACTAGCGGGGTACGAGCAGTACTTC	CASSPGLAGYEQYF
.	.	TRBV27	TRBJ1-5	TGTGCCAGCAGTGCCTGGGGGCGAGATCAGCCCCAGCATTTT	CASSAWGRDQPQHF
TRBD2	.	TRBV25-1	TRBJ2-3	TGTGCCAGCAAACTAGCGGGTGGGGATACGCAGTATTTT	CASKLAGGDTQYF
TRBD1	.	TRBV30	TRBJ1-5	TGTGCCTGGAGTGTACAGGGGGTCCGGCCCCAGCATTTT	CAWSVQGVRPQHF
.	.	TRBV4-2	TRBJ1-2	TGTGCCAGCAGCCTCAGACTCAGGGAGGATGGCTACACCTTC	CASSLRLREDGYTF
.	.	TRBV3-1/TRBV3-2	TRBJ2-1	TGTGCCAGCAGCCAAGAGTTAGCGGTGAATGAGCAGTTCTTC	CASSQELAVNEQFF
.	.	TRBV10-3	TRBJ1-5	TGTGCCATCAGTGTAGGCAATCAGCCCCAGCATTTT	CAISVGNQPQHF
.	.	TRBV7-3	TRBJ2-1	TGTGCCAGCAGGCTCAACGAATGGGGCGAGCAGTTCTTC	CASRLNEWGEQFF
TRBD1	.	TRBV27	TRBJ1-2	TGTGCCAGCCGCACAGGGGGCGCTGGGGCCCAACGACTTTCTTATGGCTACACCTTC	CASRTGGAGAQRLSYGYTF
TRBD1	.	TRBV28	TRBJ2-3	TGTGCCAGCAGTTCAGGGGGCGGCGGCACAGATACGCAGTATTTT	CASSSGGGGTDTQYF
.	.	TRBV5-1	TRBJ1-1	TGCGCCAGCAGCTTAGGGGAAGTGGAGACTGAAGCTTTCTTT	CASSLGEVETEAFF
.	.	TRBV13	TRBJ2-7	TGTGCCAGCAGCTCCCTGACGGGGAACCACGAGCAGTACTTC	CASSSLTGNHEQYF
.	.	TRBV30	TRBJ2-1	TGTGCCTGGAGTACCCGACGGACTTTCTACAATGAGCAGTTCTTC	CAWSTRRTFYNEQFF
.	.	TRBV28	TRBJ2-1	TGTGCCAGCAGCCCATTCGCTAGCGCTTTCAATGAGCAGTTCTTC	CASSPFASAFNEQFF
.	.	TRBV11-2	TRBJ2-3	TGTGCCAGCAGCTTCGGCAGGGGAGGGACAGATACGCAGTATTTT	CASSFGRGGTDTQYF
.	once	TRBV15	TRBJ1-3	TGTGCCACCAGCAGAGATTGGAGCTTTGCTGGAAACACCATATATTTT	CATSRDWSFAGNTIYF
TRBD1	.	TRBV29-1	TRBJ2-3	TGCAGCGTTGAATTTATTTCTGGACAGGGATATAGCACAGATACGCAGTATTTT	CSVEFISGQGYSTDTQYF
.	.	TRBV27	TRBJ1-1	TGTGCCAGCAGTTTAGCGTTGGGGGCGCGGAACACTGAAGCTTTCTTT	CASSLALGARNTEAFF
TRBD1	.	TRBV5-4	TRBJ1-1	TGTGCCAGCAGCTACCCGGGACAGAGGACTGAAGCTTTCTTT	CASSYPGQRTEAFF
TRBD1	.	TRBV15	TRBJ1-1	TGTGCCACCAGCAGTGGACAGGGGAGGACTGAAGCTTTCTTT	CATSSGQGRTEAFF
.	few	TRBV6-5	TRBJ1-2	TGTGCCAGCAGCCTTGACGGAGGGAATAACTATGGCTACACCTTC	CASSLDGGNNYGYTF
.	.	TRBV29-1	TRBJ1-2	TGCAGCGTTGAAGAGGAGCAGAAATCTAACTATGGCTACACCTTC	CSVEEEQKSNYGYTF
.	.	TRBV6-5	TRBJ1-1	TGTGCCAGCAGTTACAGGGTCTACCCCGGGAGGACTGAAGCTTTCTTT	CASSYRVYPGRTEAFF
.	.	TRBV5-4	TRBJ1-4	TGTGCCAGCAGCTTTTCTTTATTAGGACAGCCCGTAGAAAAACTGTTTTTT	CASSFSLLGQPVEKLFF
.	.	TRBV7-9	TRBJ2-3	TGTGCCAGCAGCGGGCAGAGCACAGATACGCAGTATTTT	CASSGQSTDTQYF
.	.	TRBV4-3	TRBJ2-7	TGCGCCAGCAGCCAAGGGACAATGGGTATGGGGTCCTACGAGCAGTACTTC	CASSQGTMGMGSYEQYF
TRBD2	.	TRBV5-1	TRBJ2-1	TGCGCCAGCAGCCGGAGCGGGAGTGAAGTCGATGAGCAGTTCTTC	CASSRSGSEVDEQFF
TRBD2	once	TRBV19	TRBJ2-1	TGTGCCAGTAGTGGAATAGCGGGAGGCTTTATGTTCTTC	CASSGIAGGFMFF
.	.	TRBV18	TRBJ2-7	TGTGCCAGCTCACGAGGGACTTCCTACGAGCAGTACTTC	CASSRGTSYEQYF
TRBD1	.	TRBV19	TRBJ1-1	TGTGCCAGTAGCAACCTCCTCCTCTTAAGACAGGGATGGCACACTGAAGCTTTCTTT	CASSNLLLLRQGWHTEAFF
TRBD1	.	TRBV5-1	TRBJ1-4	TGCGCCAGCAGCTTGGGCAGGGGGTACACTAATGAAAAACTGTTTTTT	CASSLGRGYTNEKLFF
TRBD1	once	TRBV27	TRBJ1-5	TGTGCCAGCAGTCCACAGGGGTTCAATCAGCCCCAGCATTTT	CASSPQGFNQPQHF
TRBD1	.	TRBV5-8	TRBJ1-2	TGTGCCAGCAGCGGATTAACAGGGGTCCGCCAGAGCCTTAACTATGGCTACACCTTC	CASSGLTGVRQSLNYGYTF
.	.	TRBV6-6	TRBJ1-5	TGTGCCAGCAGATTGGACAGCACTAGTAATCAGCCCCAGCATTTT	CASRLDSTSNQPQHF
TRBD1	few	TRBV5-1	TRBJ1-1	TGCGCCAGCAGCGGACAGGGGAACACTGAAGCTTTCTTT	CASSGQGNTEAFF
.	once	TRBV21-1	TRBJ1-2	TGTGCCAGCAGCAAACCCCCAAGGGGGCGCATCCTTTCAGATGGCTACACCTTC	CASSKPPRGRILSDGYTF
.	once	TRBV7-2	TRBJ2-7	TGTGCCAGCACCCTTGGACTGATAGAGTACGAGCAGTACTTC	CASTLGLIEYEQYF
.	.	TRBV27	TRBJ2-1	TGTGCCAGCAGTAAAGCAGGCCTTTTTTCAAATGAGCAGTTCTTC	CASSKAGLFSNEQFF
TRBD1	.	TRBV7-9	TRBJ2-7	TGTGCCAGCAGCCGGGGACAGGGAAGCCACGAGCAGTACTTC	CASSRGQGSHEQYF
.	.	TRBV27	TRBJ2-7	TGTGCCAGCAGTTTAGAGCTAGCGCCCCACGAGCAGTACTTC	CASSLELAPHEQYF